What follows is one T cell receptor (beta chain) and its context. Its matching antigen is unknown. The sample originates from a study of CD8+ T cells in alopecia areata. As to treatment: oral pan-JAK inhibitor, 5-10 mg twice daily. RNA extraction and reverse transcription yielded cDNA as sequencing template. The data were produced by immunoSEQ multiplex PCR, yet TCRdb's version contains in-frame clones alone and is incomplete. The sample has a few hundred thousand clones, about two fifths seen once; the top ten hold just under 0.5%. The germline V gene encodes CDR1 KGHSH and CDR2 LQKENI. V was clipped by 4 bases and J by 0 bases; unmatched bases: 5. This CDR3 contains 15 residues. Whole-study results and caveats: Under tofacitinib, fewer expanded CD8+ clones appeared among the top 100 scalp clones.

The sample in question was CD4+ T cells sorted from blood, obtained at approximately week 30, from a patient treated with tofacitinib. The sequence came from a human donor with alopecia areata. The chain uses TRBV18 and TRBJ2-5, with 7 bases identical to TRBD1. The DNA for the CDR3 is TGTGCCAGCTCACGGGGACAGATGAACCAAGAGACCCAGTACTTC. This encodes CASSRGQMNQETQYF.